Below, one T cell receptor beta chain is given with its context. Antigen unknown. The data were obtained in a study of CD8+ T cells in alopecia areata. Broader study findings: Normal scalp showed lower clonality than lesional scalp, especially alopecia totalis/universalis. Given one nonresponder, whether baseline CD8+ expansion relates to response remains uncertain.

Treatment of the sample: oral pan-JAK inhibitor, 5-10 mg twice daily. Investigators isolated RNA and reverse transcribed it into cDNA to act as the sequencing template. Libraries were prepared by immunoSEQ multiplex PCR; TCRdb keeps only in-frame clonotypes and omits some of them. Of more than 110,000 clones listed, 45% to 65% were seen once; the top ten hold 15% to 20%. V was clipped by 6 bases and J by 8 bases, with 16 bases between them. The germline V gene encodes CDR1 MNHEY and CDR2 SVGAGI. There are 14 residues in the CDR3. This TCR came from a human donor with alopecia areata. This sample comprised CD8+ T cells sorted from blood, obtained at week 4, from a patient treated with tofacitinib. The V gene is TRBV6-5, the J gene TRBJ2-2; D is unresolved. The CDR3 protein is CASSPTPTVGELFF. The CDR3 nucleotides read TGTGCCAGCAGCCCAACTCCCACAGTGGGGGAGCTGTTTTTT.